A selection of T cell receptor beta chains follows, all from one sample in a study of T cell changes during pregnancy in multiple sclerosis. Sequencing was performed with immunoSEQ multiplex PCR; in TCRdb, only in-frame clones are kept and a portion is missing. The sample holds tens of thousands of clones, approximately 89% seen once. This material consisted of peripheral blood, taken in the first trimester of pregnancy. The receptors stem from a female donor with multiple sclerosis, enrolled in a pregnancy study. Each CDR3 is given with its conserved first and last residue. The D gene is left open where the match is weak. Where a row states a size, it is once, few, many or the class of an expanded clone; other rows omit it.

NA	TRBV21-1	NA	TRBJ2-7	CASSTETSGSCEQYF	TGTGCCAGCAGCACCGAGACTAGCGGGAGTTGCGAGCAGTACTTC
NA	TRBV28	TRBD2	TRBJ2-3	CASSLTSGIDTQYF	TGTGCCAGCAGTTTGACTAGCGGCATAGATACGCAGTATTTT
NA	TRBV7-9	TRBD2	TRBJ2-3	CASSPTSGTDTQYF	TGTGCCAGCAGCCCCACTAGCGGCACAGATACGCAGTATTTT
NA	TRBV28	TRBD1	TRBJ2-2	CASSLRGTGVNANTGELFF	TGTGCCAGCAGTTTACGCGGGACAGGGGTAAATGCGAACACCGGGGAGCTGTTTTTT
few	TRBV29-1	NA	TRBJ2-7	CSVEVGDWGRGYEQYF	TGCAGCGTTGAGGTGGGGGACTGGGGTAGGGGCTACGAGCAGTACTTC
NA	TRBV28	NA	TRBJ1-2	CASSPTRGSDYGYTF	TGTGCCAGCAGTCCTACCCGCGGAAGTGACTATGGCTACACCTTC
NA	TRBV28	TRBD2	TRBJ2-5	CASSLSGINLTQYF	TGTGCCAGCAGTTTAAGCGGGATAAACTTGACCCAGTACTTC
NA	TRBV6-1	TRBD1	TRBJ2-7	CASSETGTGETYEQYF	TGTGCCAGCAGTGAAACCGGGACAGGGGAAACCTACGAGCAGTACTTC
NA	TRBV30	TRBD2	TRBJ2-7	CAWSLGGSYEQYF	TGTGCCTGGAGTCTGGGGGGGAGCTACGAGCAGTACTTC
many	TRBV27	TRBD1	TRBJ1-2	CASSSDRPPTGYTF	TGTGCCAGCAGTTCGGACAGGCCACCTACAGGCTACACCTTC
NA	TRBV6-6	TRBD1	TRBJ2-7	CASSYSGQSHEQYF	TGTGCCAGCAGTTACTCGGGACAGAGCCACGAGCAGTACTTC
NA	TRBV9	TRBD2	TRBJ2-5	CASSSTSGWETQYF	TGTGCCAGCAGCTCGACTAGCGGGTGGGAGACCCAGTACTTC
NA	TRBV7-7	NA	TRBJ2-5	CASSLGTGTQETQYF	TGTGCTAGCAGCTTAGGTACAGGTACTCAAGAGACCCAGTACTTC
NA	TRBV6-4	TRBD2	TRBJ2-2	CASSPNGGETVGELFF	TGTGCCAGCAGTCCAAACGGGGGGGAGACGGTCGGGGAGCTGTTTTTT
NA	TRBV6-1	NA	TRBJ1-3	CASSVGQTSDTIYF	TGTGCCAGCAGTGTAGGACAGACCTCTGACACCATATATTTT
NA	TRBV6-5	NA	TRBJ1-6	CASSYSGQGGSPLHF	TGTGCCAGCAGTTACTCCGGCCAGGGAGGTTCACCCCTCCACTTT
few	TRBV7-2	NA	TRBJ1-1	CASSLMANTEAFF	TGTGCCAGCAGCTTAATGGCGAACACTGAAGCTTTCTTT
NA	TRBV19	TRBD1	TRBJ1-1	CASSTGGSTEAFF	TGTGCCAGTTCAACAGGGGGGAGCACTGAAGCTTTCTTT
NA	TRBV6-5	NA	TRBJ1-1	CASSYGHLNTEAFF	TGTGCCAGCAGTTACGGACATCTCAACACTGAAGCTTTCTTT
NA	TRBV7-3	TRBD2	TRBJ2-1	CASSFGGGRNEQFF	TGTGCCAGCAGCTTCGGGGGGGGACGGAATGAGCAGTTCTTC
NA	TRBV18	NA	TRBJ2-7	CASSPPAPGVYEQYF	TGTGCCAGCTCACCGCCAGCCCCCGGGGTCTACGAGCAGTACTTC
NA	TRBV19	NA	TRBJ1-2	CASSMIEGTSNYGYTF	TGTGCCAGTAGTATGATTGAGGGTACGTCAAACTATGGCTACACCTTC
NA	TRBV25-1	TRBD1	TRBJ2-7	CASSYRGRSYEQYF	TGTGCCAGCAGTTACAGGGGGAGATCCTACGAGCAGTACTTC
NA	TRBV11-2	NA	TRBJ1-1	CASSLDSGGLAFF	TGTGCCAGCAGCTTAGACTCCGGAGGGTTGGCTTTCTTT
NA	TRBV7-9	NA	TRBJ2-2	CASSLRLGNTGELFF	TGTGCCAGCAGCCTCCGACTAGGGAACACCGGGGAGCTGTTTTTT
NA	TRBV7-2	TRBD1	TRBJ2-7	CASSLGTGRYEQYF	TGTGCCAGCAGCTTAGGGACAGGAAGATACGAGCAGTACTTC
NA	TRBV7-3	TRBD1	TRBJ2-2	CASSSRDRAGELFF	TGTGCCAGCAGCTCCAGGGACAGGGCTGGGGAGCTGTTTTTT
NA	TRBV30	NA	TRBJ2-5	CAWSAGEETQYF	TGTGCCTGGAGTGCCGGGGAAGAGACCCAGTACTTC
NA	TRBV7-9	NA	TRBJ1-1	CASSGTPLKDDFF	TGTGCCAGCAGCGGGACACCCTTAAAGGACGATTTCTTT
NA	TRBV7-9	TRBD2	TRBJ2-5	CASSNPLAGGQETQYF	TGTGCCAGCAGTAACCCACTAGCGGGGGGACAAGAGACCCAGTACTTC
NA	TRBV5-1	TRBD2	TRBJ2-3	CASSILAATDTQYF	TGCGCCAGCAGTATCCTAGCGGCCACAGATACGCAGTATTTT
few	TRBV19	NA	TRBJ1-2	CASSIIDKANYGYTF	TGTGCCAGTAGTATAATCGACAAAGCTAACTATGGCTACACCTTC
NA	TRBV7-9	TRBD1	TRBJ2-5	CASSRNRGRGETQYF	TGTGCCAGCAGCAGAAACAGGGGGCGCGGAGAGACCCAGTACTTC
NA	TRBV4-1	NA	TRBJ1-2	CASRQQGGYGYTF	TGCGCCAGCAGACAACAGGGCGGCTATGGCTACACCTTC
NA	TRBV6-5	NA	TRBJ2-7	CASSFSRVSSYEQYF	TGTGCCAGCAGTTTTTCCAGGGTGAGCTCCTACGAGCAGTACTTC
NA	TRBV27	NA	TRBJ2-1	CASSFRRPDTYNEQFF	TGTGCCAGCAGTTTTCGTCGTCCGGACACCTACAATGAGCAGTTCTTC
few	TRBV7-9	TRBD1	TRBJ2-6	CASSFRDRNSGANVLTF	TGTGCCAGCAGCTTCCGGGACAGGAACTCTGGGGCCAACGTCCTGACTTTC
NA	TRBV6-1	NA	TRBJ1-2	CASSETFSSGYTF	TGTGCCAGCAGCGAGACATTTTCTTCTGGCTACACCTTC
NA	TRBV7-9	NA	TRBJ1-4	CASSTHLVYNEKLFF	TGTGCCAGCAGCACCCACCTGGTCTATAATGAAAAACTGTTTTTT
NA	TRBV18	NA	TRBJ2-7	CASSPSLDYGEQYF	TGTGCCAGCTCACCCAGTCTAGATTACGGCGAGCAGTACTTC
NA	TRBV6-6	NA	TRBJ2-1	CASRTSDRTYNEQFF	TGTGCCAGCAGGACCTCTGACAGGACCTACAATGAGCAGTTCTTC
NA	TRBV5-4	NA	TRBJ1-3	CASSLVPQDVTIYF	TGTGCCAGCAGCTTGGTCCCTCAGGATGTCACCATATATTTT
NA	TRBV18	TRBD2	TRBJ2-7	CASSPASGGSYEQYF	TGTGCCAGCTCACCTGCTAGCGGGGGATCCTACGAGCAGTACTTC
NA	TRBV7-2	NA	TRBJ1-3	CASSSRGGREGNTIYF	TGTGCCAGCAGCTCAAGGGGGGGTCGAGAAGGAAACACCATATATTTT